This T cell receptor beta chain was retrieved from a study of sequential checkpoint blockade in melanoma. Treatment described: randomized to nivolumab then ipilimumab (arm A) or the reverse (arm B). This CDR3 has 15 residues. Germline CDR1 SGDLS, CDR2 YYNGEE. The V end lost 0 bases, the J end lost 5 bases, and 15 bases lay between the germline ends. The method was immunoSEQ multiplex PCR; TCRdb's version includes in-frame clones alone and lacks a portion of them. The sample carries 40,000 or so clones, roughly 90% recorded once. The chain combines TRBV9 with TRBJ2-7; no firm D call. The clonotype originates from a human donor with melanoma. Sequences were derived from CD8+ T cells sorted from blood (inferred from file names), sampled from a patient given nivolumab and ipilimumab in sequence. The chain's CDR3 is CASSVGVVPSHEQYF. The CDR3 DNA reads TGTGCCAGCAGCGTAGGAGTGGTTCCTTCCCACGAGCAGTACTTC.